This T cell receptor beta chain was recovered during a study of T cell responses to AZD1222 COVID-19 vaccine. Study conclusions and caveats: Females made up more of the donors, who were largely white British, and clonal diversity may have come out too low. CD4 TCRs linked to vaccination spanned spike, dominating at 160-218 and 743-854. Repertoire sampling happened only post peak T cell response. Spike-specific TCR repertoires showed rising breadth and depth after two AZD1222 doses.

V shed 3 bases, J shed 2 bases, and the junction held 10 bases outside the gene matches. Looked up from germline, CDR1 is LGHDT and CDR2 is YNNKEL (reference sequence). This CDR3 has 17 residues. This clone occurred a few times. What it binds is unknown. Clones were read by immunoSEQ multiplex PCR, and TCRdb kept only the in-frame ones, dropping some. Here the sample spans 95,000 to 150,000 clones, about nine tenths being singletons. This sample comprised peripheral blood, obtained on day 0 of AZD1222 vaccination. This clonotype was sampled from an adult in good health. The chain joins TRBV3-1 (or the pseudogene TRBV3-2) to TRBJ2-7, with 10 bases aligning to TRBD2. The CDR3 reads CASSQMAGLAATYEQYF. CDR3 nucleotides: TGTGCCAGCAGCCAGATGGCCGGACTAGCGGCCACCTACGAGCAGTACTTC.